This entry concerns a single T cell receptor beta chain. Its antigen is not known. The sample is drawn from a study of cytomegalovirus exposure and HLA in healthy donors. Study-wide points: Near-uniform donor sequencing depth was presumed by presence/absence analyses. A later look showed TCR association rates differing by HLA locus, highest for DRB1 and lowest for HLA-C.

V lost 5 bases, J lost 1 base, and 11 bases stayed unmatched. The CDR3 sequence is 17 residues long. From germline, CDR1 is LNHDA and CDR2 SQIVND (reference sequence). The PCR made use of 60 Vbeta and 13 Jbeta primers. Profiling relied on immunoSEQ multiplex PCR, and the TCRdb table lists in-frame clones only, not all of them. The listing contains about 210,000 clones. The origin of this receptor is a woman aged 30 to 39 in good health and CMV-seropositive. The sequencing sample was made of PBMCs. The chain has TRBV19 and TRBJ1-1, with 9 bases identical to TRBD1. The CDR3 bases are TGTGCCAGTAGTCAAAACAGGGGGCTATGGGCGAACACTGAAGCTTTCTTT. It is translated as CASSQNRGLWANTEAFF.